The T cell receptor (beta chain) described here comes from a study of T cell responses to AZD1222 COVID-19 vaccine. About this clone itself: Its cognate antigen is unknown.

The assay was immunoSEQ multiplex PCR, and TCRdb's table has in-frame clones only and misses some. Here the sample spans 150,000 to 200,000 clones, roughly 91% being singletons. Study findings and constraints: Recipients of AZD1222 seropositive at baseline numbered only five or six. Reportedly, nearly half of unique spike TCRs recognized epitopes outside B.1.351/B.1.1.7 mutations. Spike-specific TCR breadth and depth were elevated following two AZD1222 doses.

Germline V gene sequence: CDR1 MDHEN, CDR2 SYDVKM. This CDR3 has 15 amino acids. V was pared by 5 bases and J by 10 bases, with 18 bases between. Specimen: peripheral blood, collected on day 0 of AZD1222 vaccination. The V gene is TRBV28, the J gene TRBJ1-6; tentatively, D is TRBD1 (6 bases). This TCR was sampled from an adult in good health. The CDR3 bases are TGTGCCAGCAGTCCCGCTGACAGGTTTGGGTCACCCCTCCACTTT. It is translated as CASSPADRFGSPLHF. Combining the CDR3 with reference TRBV28 and TRBJ1-6 gives the whole variable domain DVKVTQSSRYLVKRTGEKVFLECVQDMDHENMFWYRQDPGLGLRLIYFSYDVKMKEKGDIPEGYSVSREKKERFSLILESASTNQTSMYLCASSPADRFGSPLHFGNGTRLTVT.